This T cell receptor beta chain was captured by sequencing in a study of cytomegalovirus exposure and HLA in healthy donors. Study-wide points: Fewer N-insertions (relative to the approximately 670-donor mean) were reportedly seen in an Asian-associated ancestry cluster in a later analysis.

CDR3 length: 14 amino acids. Germline V gene sequence: CDR1 MNHNY, CDR2 SVGAGI (reference sequence). V lost 5 bases, J lost 4 bases, and 12 bases lay in between. Primers for the PCR totalled 60 Vbeta and 13 Jbeta. Sequencing was performed with immunoSEQ multiplex PCR; in TCRdb, only in-frame clones are kept and a portion is missing. This table has about 160,000 clones, around 84% appearing once. Note on this clone: Its antigen is not known.

The source of this sequence is a middle-aged woman in good health and CMV-seronegative. The genes are TRBV6-6 and TRBJ2-4, with D perhaps TRBD1 (5 bases). The sequenced sample consisted of PBMCs. The CDR3 reads CASSHQGSKNIQYF. The CDR3 DNA reads as TGTGCCAGCAGTCACCAGGGCTCGAAAAACATTCAGTACTTC.